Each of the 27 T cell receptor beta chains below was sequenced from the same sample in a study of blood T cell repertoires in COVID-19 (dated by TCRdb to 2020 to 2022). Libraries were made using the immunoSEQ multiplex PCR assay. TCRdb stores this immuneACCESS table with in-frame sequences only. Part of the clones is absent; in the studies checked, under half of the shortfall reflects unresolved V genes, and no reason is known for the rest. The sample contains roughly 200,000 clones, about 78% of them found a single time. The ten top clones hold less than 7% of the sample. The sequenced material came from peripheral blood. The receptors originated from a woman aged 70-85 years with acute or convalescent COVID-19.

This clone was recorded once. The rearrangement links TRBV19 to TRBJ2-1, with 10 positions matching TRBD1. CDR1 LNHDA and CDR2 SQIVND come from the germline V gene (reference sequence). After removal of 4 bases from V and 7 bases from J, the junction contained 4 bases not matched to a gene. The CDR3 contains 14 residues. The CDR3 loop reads CASSRTGGMNEQFF. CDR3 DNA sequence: TGTGCCAGTAGTAGGACAGGGGGTATGAATGAGCAGTTCTTC.

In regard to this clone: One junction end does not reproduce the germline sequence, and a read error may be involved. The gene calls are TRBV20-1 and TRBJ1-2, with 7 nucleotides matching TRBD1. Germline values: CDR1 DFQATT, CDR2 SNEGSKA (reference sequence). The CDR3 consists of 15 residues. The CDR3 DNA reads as TGCAGTGCTAGTGTCAACAGGGGAATTAACCATGGCTACACCTTC. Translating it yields CSASVNRGINHGYTF.

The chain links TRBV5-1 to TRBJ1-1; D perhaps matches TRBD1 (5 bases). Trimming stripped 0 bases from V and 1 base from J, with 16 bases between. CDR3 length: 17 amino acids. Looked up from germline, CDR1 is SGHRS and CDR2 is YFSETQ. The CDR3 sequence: CASSLGRTTGSNTEAFF. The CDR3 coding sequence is TGCGCCAGCAGCTTGGGGCGGACAACTGGATCGAACACTGAAGCTTTCTTT.

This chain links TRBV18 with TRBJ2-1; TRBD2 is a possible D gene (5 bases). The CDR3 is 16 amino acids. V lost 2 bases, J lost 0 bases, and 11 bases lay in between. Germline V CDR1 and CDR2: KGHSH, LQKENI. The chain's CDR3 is CASSPEGTSSYNEQFF. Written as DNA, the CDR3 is TGTGCCAGCTCACCAGAGGGAACGAGCTCCTACAATGAGCAGTTCTTC.

CDR3 sequence: CAWSIWASGRIDEQFF. CDR3 DNA sequence: TGTGCCTGGAGTATTTGGGCTAGCGGGAGAATCGATGAGCAGTTCTTC. The chain combines TRBV30 with TRBJ2-1; 10 bases are shared with TRBD2. This CDR3 is 16 amino acids long. With V trimmed by 2 bases and J by 8 bases, 12 bases remained unmatched. CDR1 is GTSNPN and CDR2 is SVGIG in the germline V gene (reference sequence).

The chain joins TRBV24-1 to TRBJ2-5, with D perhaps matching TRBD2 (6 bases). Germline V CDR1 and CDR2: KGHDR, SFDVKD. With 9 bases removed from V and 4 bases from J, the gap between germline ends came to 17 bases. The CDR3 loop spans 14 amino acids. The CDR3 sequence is CATGGSTAVETQYF. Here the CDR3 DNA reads TGTGCCACCGGAGGGTCGACCGCCGTAGAGACCCAGTACTTC.

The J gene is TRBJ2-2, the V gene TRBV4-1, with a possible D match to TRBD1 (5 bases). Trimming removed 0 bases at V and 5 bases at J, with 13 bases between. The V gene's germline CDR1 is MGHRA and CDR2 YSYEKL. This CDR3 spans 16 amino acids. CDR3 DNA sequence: TGCGCCAGCAGCCAAGAAAAGGACCCAGGGACCGGGGAGCTGTTTTTT. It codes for CASSQEKDPGTGELFF.

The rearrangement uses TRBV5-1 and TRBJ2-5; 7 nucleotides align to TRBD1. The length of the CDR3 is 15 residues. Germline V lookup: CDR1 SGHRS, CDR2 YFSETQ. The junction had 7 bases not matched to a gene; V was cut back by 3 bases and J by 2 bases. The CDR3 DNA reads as TGCGCCAGCAGCTCTGGACAGGCGTATCAAGAGACCCAGTACTTC. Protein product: CASSSGQAYQETQYF.

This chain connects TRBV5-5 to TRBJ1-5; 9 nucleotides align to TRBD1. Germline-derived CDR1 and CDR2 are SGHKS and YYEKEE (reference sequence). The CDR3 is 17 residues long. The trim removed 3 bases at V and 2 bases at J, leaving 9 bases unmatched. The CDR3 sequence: CASSSDRGFVGNQPQHF. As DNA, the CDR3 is TGTGCCAGCAGCTCGGACAGGGGATTCGTGGGCAATCAGCCCCAGCATTTT.

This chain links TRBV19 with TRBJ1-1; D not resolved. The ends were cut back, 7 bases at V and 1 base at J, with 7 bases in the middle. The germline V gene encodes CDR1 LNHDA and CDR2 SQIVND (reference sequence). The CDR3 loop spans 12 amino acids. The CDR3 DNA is TGTGCCAGTACCGGAGGGAACACTGAAGCTTTCTTT. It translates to CASTGGNTEAFF.

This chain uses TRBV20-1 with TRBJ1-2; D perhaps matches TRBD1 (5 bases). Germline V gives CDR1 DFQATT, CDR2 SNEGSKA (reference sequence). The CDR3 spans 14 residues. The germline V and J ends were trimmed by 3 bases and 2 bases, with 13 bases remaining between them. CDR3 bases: TGCAGTGCTAGTGAGGCCTCAGGGAACTATGGCTACACCTTC. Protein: CSASEASGNYGYTF.

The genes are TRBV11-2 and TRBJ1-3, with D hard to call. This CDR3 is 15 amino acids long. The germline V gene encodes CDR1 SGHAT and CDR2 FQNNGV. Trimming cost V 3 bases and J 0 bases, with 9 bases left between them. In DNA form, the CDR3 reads TGTGCCAGCAGCTTTAGTACGGTCTCTGGAAACACCATATATTTT. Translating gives CASSFSTVSGNTIYF.

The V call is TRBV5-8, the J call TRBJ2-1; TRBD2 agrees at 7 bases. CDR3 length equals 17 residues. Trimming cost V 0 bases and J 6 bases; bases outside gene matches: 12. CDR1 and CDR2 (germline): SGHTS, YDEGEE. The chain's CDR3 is CASSLGLGDYRGNEQFF. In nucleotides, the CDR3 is TGTGCCAGCAGCTTGGGGTTAGGGGACTACCGAGGCAATGAGCAGTTCTTC.

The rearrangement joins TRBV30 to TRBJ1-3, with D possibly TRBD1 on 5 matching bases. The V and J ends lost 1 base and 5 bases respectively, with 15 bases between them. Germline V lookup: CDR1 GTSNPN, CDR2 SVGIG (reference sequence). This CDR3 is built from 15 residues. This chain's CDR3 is CAWSGQGATRNTIYF. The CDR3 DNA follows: TGTGCCTGGAGTGGGCAGGGTGCCACGCGAAACACCATATATTTT.

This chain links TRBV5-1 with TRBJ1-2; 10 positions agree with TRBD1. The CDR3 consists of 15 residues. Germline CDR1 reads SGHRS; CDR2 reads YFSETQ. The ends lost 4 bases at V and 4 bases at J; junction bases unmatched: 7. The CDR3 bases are TGCGCCAGCAGCCCGCCGGGGACAGGGGCCTATGGCTACACCTTC. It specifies CASSPPGTGAYGYTF.

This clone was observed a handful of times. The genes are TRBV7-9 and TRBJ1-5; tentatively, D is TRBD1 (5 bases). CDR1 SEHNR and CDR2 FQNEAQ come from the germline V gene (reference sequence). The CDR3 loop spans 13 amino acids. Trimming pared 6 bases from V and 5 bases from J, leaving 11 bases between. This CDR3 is CASSQTRDQPQHF. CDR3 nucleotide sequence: TGTGCCAGCAGTCAAACCAGGGATCAGCCCCAGCATTTT.

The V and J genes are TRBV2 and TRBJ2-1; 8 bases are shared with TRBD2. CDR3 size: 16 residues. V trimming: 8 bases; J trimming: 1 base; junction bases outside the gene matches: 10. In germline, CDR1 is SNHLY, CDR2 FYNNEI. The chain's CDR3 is CASDLGGLASYNEQFF. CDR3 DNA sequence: TGTGCCAGCGATCTTGGAGGACTAGCATCCTACAATGAGCAGTTCTTC.

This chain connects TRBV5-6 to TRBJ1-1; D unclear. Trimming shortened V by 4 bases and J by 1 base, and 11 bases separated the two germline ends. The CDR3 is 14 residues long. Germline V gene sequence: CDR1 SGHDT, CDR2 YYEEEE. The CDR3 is CASSPQNRNTEAFF. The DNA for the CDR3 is TGTGCCAGCAGCCCCCAGAACCGGAACACTGAAGCTTTCTTT. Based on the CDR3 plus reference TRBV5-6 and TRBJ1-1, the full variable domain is DAGVTQSPTHLIKTRGQQVTLRCSPKSGHDTVSWYQQALGQGPQFIFQYYEEEERQRGNFPDRFSGHQFPNYSSELNVNALLLGDSALYLCASSPQNRNTEAFFGQGTRLTVV.

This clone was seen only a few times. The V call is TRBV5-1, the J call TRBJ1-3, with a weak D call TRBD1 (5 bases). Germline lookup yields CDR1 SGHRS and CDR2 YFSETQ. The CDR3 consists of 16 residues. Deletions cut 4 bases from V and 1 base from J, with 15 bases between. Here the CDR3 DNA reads TGCGCCAGCAGCCGATTGAAAGGGGAATCTGGAAACACCATATATTTT. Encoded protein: CASSRLKGESGNTIYF.

In DNA, the CDR3 is TGTGCCAGCAGCCCGGGACTTGACACCGGGGAGCTGTTTTTT. Translation gives CASSPGLDTGELFF. The V and J genes are TRBV6-9 and TRBJ2-2; possible D gene TRBD2, 6 bases. With 6 bases removed from V and 3 bases from J, the gap between germline ends came to 11 bases. Germline V gene lookup returns CDR1 MNHGY and CDR2 SVAAGI. CDR3 length: 14 residues.

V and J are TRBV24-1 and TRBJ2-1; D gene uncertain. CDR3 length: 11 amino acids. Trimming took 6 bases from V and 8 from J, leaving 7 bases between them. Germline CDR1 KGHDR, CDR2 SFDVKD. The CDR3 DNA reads TGTGCCACCAGTTCCCGGGATGAGCAGTTCTTC. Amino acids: CATSSRDEQFF.

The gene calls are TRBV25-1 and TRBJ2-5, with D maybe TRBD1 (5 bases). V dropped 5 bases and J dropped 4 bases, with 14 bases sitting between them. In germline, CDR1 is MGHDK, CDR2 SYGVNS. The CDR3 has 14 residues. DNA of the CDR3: TGTGCCAGCAGTCAGAGCCCAGGGATAGAGACCCAGTACTTC. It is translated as CASSQSPGIETQYF. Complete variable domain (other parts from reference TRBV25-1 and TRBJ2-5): EADIYQTPRYLVIGTGKKITLECSQTMGHDKMYWYQQDPGMELHLIHYSYGVNSTEKGDLSSESTVSRIRTEHFPLTLESARPSHTSQYLCASSQSPGIETQYFGPGTRLLVL.

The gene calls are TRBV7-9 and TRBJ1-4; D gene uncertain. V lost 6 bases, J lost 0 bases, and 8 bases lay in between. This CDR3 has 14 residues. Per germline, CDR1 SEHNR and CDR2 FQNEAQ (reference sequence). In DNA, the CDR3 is TGTGCCAGCAGTGAGGGAGCAACTAATGAAAAACTGTTTTTT. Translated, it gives CASSEGATNEKLFF.

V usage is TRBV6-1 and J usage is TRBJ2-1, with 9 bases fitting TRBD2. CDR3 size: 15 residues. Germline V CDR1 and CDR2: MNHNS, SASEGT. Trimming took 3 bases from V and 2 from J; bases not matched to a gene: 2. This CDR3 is CASSEREGTYNEQFF. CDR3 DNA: TGTGCCAGCAGTGAGCGGGAGGGAACCTACAATGAGCAGTTCTTC.

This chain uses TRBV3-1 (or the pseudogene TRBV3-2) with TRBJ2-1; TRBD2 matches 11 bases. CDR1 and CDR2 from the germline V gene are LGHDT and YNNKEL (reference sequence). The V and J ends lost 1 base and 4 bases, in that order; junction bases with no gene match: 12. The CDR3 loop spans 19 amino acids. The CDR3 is CASSQGRASGRPGYNEQFF. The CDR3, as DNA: TGTGCCAGCAGCCAAGGGCGCGCTAGCGGGAGGCCGGGGTACAATGAGCAGTTCTTC.

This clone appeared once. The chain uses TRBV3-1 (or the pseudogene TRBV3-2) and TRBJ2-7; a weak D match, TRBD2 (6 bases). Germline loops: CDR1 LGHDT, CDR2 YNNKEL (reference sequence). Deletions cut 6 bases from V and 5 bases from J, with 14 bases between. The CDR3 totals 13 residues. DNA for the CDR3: TGTGCCAGCAGACAACGTGGGGGGAACGAGCAGTACTTC. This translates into CASRQRGGNEQYF.

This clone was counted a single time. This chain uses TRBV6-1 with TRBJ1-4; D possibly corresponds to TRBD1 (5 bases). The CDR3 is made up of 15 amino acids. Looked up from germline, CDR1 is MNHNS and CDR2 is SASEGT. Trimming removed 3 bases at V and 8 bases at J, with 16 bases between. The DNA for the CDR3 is TGTGCCAGCAGTGAGGGGGGGGGTACGGGAGAAAAACTGTTTTTT. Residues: CASSEGGGTGEKLFF.